This entry describes one T cell receptor beta chain. The antigen is undetermined. The sample originates from a study of cytomegalovirus exposure and HLA in healthy donors. Study overall: Unique TCRs numbering around 85 million, obtained from HLA-typed donors, made up an early data release.

Study conclusions and caveats: It was only CMV serostatus that was available as immune exposure information. In a later analysis, specific HLA alleles were associated with under 20,000 TCR beta sequences at a 0.05 false discovery rate. A prior analysis recorded that most TCR beta V segments were productive about 90% or about 30% of the time.

Amplification used 60 Vbeta primers and 13 Jbeta primers. Sequenced by immunoSEQ multiplex PCR; TCRdb stores in-frame clones only, minus some. The sample lists 130,000 or so clones; around 8.5% were seen once. Between the trimmed V and J ends, which lost 2 bases and 0 bases, there was a span of 11 bases. The germline gives CDR1 SGHVS, CDR2 FNYEAQ. The CDR3 covers 15 residues. The TCR sequence derives from a man between 35 and 55 years old in good health and CMV-seronegative. Sample: PBMCs. The chain is built from TRBV7-6 and TRBJ2-7; D possibly corresponds to TRBD2 (5 bases). The CDR3 reads CASSLMPGYSYEQYF. Here the CDR3 DNA reads TGTGCCAGCAGCTTAATGCCGGGGTACTCCTACGAGCAGTACTTC.